This T cell receptor (beta chain) emerged from a study of post-analysis software for immune sequencing data. Study-wide context: Patients had relapsing-remitting, secondary progressive or progressive-relapsing multiple sclerosis; some lacked subtype.

Unique molecular identifiers had been added to the TCR beta cDNA libraries. T cells numbering about 0.85 to 10 million gave rise to 500,000 or so cDNA molecules. In TCRdb, the PCR reads were re-called with MiXCR into one record per CDR3 protein. The sample includes around 710,000 distinct CDR3 sequences, around 45% of them seen just once. The sequence was collected from a girl aged 10-17 years with multiple sclerosis. Sequenced input: blood.

The CDR3 DNA reads as TGCAGTGCTAGGTCGAAAAGCGGGAGGGCAAGCACAGATACGCAGTATTTT. Residues: CSARSKSGRASTDTQYF. The rearrangement uses TRBV20-1 and TRBJ2-3; 10 bases fit TRBD2. V was pared by 3 bases and J by 0 bases, with 9 bases of the junction left unmatched. The CDR3 spans 17 residues. The germline V gene has CDR1 DFQATT and CDR2 SNEGSKA (reference sequence).